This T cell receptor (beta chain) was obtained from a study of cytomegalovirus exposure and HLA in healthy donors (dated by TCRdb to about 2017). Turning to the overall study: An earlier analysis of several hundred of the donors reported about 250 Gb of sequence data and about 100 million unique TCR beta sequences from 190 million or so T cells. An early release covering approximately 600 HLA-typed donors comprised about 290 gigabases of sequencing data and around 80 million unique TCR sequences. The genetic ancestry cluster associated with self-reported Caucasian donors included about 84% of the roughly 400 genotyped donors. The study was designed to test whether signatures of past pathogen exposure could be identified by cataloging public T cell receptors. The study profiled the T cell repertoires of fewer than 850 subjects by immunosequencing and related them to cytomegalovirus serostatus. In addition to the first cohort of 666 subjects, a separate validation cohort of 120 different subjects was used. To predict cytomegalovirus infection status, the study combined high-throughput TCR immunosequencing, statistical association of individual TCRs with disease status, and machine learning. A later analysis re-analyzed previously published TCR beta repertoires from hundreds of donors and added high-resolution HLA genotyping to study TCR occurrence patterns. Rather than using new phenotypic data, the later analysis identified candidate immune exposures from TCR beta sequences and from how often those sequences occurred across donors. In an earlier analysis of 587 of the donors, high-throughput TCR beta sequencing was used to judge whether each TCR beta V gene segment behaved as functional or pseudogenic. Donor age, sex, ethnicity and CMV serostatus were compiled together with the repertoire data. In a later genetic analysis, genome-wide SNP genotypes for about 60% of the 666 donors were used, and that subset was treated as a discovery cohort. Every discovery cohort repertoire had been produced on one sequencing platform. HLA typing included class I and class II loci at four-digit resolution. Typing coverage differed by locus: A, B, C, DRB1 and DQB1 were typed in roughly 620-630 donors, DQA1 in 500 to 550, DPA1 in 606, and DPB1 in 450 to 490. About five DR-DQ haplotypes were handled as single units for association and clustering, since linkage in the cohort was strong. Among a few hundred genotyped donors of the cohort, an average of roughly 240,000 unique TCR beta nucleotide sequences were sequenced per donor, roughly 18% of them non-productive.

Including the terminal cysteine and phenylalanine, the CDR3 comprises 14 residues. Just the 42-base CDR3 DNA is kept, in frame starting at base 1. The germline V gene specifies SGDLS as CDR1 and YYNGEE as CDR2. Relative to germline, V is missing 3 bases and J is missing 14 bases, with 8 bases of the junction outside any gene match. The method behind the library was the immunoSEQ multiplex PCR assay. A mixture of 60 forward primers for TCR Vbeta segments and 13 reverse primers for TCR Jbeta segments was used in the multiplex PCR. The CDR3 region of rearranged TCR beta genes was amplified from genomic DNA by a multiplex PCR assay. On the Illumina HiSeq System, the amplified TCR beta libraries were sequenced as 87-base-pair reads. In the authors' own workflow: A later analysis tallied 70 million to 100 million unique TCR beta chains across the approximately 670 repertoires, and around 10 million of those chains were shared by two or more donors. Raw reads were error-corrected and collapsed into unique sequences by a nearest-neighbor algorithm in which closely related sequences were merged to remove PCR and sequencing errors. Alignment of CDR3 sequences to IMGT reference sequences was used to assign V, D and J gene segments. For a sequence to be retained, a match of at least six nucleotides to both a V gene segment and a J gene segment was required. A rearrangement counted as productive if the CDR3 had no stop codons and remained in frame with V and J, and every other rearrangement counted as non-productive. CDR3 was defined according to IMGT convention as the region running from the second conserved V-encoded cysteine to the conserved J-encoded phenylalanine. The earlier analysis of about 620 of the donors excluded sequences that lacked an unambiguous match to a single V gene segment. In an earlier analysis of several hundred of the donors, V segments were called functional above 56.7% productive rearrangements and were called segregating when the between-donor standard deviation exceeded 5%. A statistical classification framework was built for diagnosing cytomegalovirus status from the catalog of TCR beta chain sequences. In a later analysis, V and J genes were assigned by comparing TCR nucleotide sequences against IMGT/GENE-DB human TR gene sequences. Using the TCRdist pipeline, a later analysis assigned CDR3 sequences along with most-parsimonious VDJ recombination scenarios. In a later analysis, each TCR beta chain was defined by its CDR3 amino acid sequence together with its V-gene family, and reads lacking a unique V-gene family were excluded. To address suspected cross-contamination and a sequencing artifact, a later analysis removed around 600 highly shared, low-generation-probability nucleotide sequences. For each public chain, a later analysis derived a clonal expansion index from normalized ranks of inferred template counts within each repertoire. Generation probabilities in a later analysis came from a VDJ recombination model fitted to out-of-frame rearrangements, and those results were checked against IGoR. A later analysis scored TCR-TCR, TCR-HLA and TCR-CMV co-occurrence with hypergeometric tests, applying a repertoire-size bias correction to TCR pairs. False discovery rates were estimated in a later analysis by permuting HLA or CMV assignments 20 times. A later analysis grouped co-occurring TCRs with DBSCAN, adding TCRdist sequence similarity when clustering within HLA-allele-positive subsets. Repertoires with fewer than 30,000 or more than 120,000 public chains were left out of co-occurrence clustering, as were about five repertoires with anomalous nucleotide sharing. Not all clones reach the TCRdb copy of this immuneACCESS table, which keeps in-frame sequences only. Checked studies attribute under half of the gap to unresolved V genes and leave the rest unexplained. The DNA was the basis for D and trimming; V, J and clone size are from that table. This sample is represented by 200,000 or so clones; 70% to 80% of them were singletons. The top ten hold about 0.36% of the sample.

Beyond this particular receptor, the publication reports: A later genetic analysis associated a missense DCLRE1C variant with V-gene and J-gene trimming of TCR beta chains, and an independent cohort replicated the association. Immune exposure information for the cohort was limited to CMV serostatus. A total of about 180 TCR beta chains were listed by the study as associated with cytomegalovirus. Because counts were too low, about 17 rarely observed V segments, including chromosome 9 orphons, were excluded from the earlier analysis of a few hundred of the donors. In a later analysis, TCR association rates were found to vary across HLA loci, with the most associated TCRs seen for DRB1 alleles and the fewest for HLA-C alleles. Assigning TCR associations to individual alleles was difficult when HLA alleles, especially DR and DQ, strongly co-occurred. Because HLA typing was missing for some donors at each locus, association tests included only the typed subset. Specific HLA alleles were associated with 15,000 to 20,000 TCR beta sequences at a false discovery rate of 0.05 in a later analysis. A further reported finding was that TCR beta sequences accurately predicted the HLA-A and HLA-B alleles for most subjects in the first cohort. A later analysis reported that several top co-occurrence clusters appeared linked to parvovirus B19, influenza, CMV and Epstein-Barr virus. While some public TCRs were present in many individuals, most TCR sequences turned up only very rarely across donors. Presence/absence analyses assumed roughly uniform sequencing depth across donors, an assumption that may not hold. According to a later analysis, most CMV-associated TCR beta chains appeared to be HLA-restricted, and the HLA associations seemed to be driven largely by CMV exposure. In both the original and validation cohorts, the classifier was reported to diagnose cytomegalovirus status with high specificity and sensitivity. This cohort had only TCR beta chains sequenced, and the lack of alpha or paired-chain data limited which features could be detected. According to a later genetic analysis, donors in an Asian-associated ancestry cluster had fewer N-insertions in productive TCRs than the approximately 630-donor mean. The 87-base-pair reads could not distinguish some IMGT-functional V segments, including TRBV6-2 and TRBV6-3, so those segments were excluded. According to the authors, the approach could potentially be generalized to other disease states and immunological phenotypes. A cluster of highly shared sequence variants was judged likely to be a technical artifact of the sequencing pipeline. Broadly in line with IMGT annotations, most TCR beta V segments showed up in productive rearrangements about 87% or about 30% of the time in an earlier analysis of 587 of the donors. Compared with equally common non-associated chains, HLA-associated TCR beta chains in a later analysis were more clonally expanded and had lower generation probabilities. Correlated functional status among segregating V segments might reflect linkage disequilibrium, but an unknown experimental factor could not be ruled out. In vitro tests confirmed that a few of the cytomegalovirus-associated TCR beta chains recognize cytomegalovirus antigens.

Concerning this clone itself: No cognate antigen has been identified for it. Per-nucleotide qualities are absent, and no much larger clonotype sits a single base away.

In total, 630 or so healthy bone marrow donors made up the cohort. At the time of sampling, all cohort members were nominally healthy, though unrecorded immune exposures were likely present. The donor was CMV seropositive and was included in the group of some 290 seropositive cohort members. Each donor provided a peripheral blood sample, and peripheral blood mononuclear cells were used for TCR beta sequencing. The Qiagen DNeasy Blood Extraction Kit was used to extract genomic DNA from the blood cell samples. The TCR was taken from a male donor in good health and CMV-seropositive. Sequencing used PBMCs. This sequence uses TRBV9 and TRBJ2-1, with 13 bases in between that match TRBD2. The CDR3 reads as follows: CASSGRLAGGIEFF. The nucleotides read TGTGCCAGCAGCGGGAGACTAGCGGGAGGTATTGAGTTCTTC.